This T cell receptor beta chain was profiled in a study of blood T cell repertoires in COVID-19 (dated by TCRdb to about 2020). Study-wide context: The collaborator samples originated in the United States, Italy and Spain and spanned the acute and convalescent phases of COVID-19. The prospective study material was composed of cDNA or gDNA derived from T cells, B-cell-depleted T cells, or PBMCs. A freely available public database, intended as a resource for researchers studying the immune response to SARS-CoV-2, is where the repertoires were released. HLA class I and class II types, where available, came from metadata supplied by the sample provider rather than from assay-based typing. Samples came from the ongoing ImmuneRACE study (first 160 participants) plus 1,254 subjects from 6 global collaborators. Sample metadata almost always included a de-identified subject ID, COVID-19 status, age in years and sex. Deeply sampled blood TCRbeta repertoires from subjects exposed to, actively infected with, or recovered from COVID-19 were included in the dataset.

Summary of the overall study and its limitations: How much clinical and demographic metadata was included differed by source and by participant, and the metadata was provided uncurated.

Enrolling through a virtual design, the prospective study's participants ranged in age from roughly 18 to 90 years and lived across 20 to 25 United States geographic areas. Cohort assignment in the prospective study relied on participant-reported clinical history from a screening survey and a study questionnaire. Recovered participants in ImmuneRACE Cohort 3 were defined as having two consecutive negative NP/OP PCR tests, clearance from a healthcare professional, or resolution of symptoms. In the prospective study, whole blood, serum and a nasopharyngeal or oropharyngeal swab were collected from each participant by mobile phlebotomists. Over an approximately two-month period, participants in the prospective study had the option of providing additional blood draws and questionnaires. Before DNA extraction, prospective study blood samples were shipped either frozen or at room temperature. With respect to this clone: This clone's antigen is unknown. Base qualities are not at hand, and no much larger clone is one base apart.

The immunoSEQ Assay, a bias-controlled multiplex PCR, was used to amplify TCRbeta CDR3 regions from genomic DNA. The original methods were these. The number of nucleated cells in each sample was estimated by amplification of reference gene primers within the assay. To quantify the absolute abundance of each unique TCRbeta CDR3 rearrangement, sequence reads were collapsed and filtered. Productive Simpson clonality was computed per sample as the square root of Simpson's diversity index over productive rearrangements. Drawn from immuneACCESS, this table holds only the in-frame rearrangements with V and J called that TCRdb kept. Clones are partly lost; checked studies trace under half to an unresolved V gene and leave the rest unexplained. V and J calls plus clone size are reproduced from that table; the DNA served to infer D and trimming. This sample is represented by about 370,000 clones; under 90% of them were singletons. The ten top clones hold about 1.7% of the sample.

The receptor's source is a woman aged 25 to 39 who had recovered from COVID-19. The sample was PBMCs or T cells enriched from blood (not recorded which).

The CDR3 region reads CATSDFSSGRAVDTQYF. In nucleotides, the sequence is TGTGCCACCAGTGATTTCAGTAGCGGGAGGGCCGTAGATACGCAGTATTTT. The chain uses TRBV24-1 and TRBJ2-3, and 11 junction bases match TRBD2. The CDR1 and CDR2 encoded by the germline V gene are KGHDR and SFDVKD. Measured from the cysteine to the phenylalanine, the CDR3 is 17 residues long. Only the CDR3 portion is preserved as DNA: 51 bases, with reading frame beginning at the first base. V has 1 base trimmed and J has 5 bases trimmed; junction bases matching no gene number 7.